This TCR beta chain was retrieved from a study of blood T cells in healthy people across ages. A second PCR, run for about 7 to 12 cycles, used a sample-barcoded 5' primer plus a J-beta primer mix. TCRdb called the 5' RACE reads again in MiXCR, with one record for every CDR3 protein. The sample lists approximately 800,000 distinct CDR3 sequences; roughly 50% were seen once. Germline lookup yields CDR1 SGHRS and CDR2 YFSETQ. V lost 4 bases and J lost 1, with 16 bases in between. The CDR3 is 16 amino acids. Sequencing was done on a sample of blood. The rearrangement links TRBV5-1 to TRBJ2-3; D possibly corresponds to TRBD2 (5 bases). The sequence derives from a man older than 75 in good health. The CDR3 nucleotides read TGCGCCAGCAGCCCCCGGGGTGGGTCAGGCACAGATACGCAGTATTTT. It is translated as CASSPRGGSGTDTQYF.